This T cell receptor beta chain comes out of a study of blood T cell repertoires in COVID-19. Germline V CDR1 and CDR2: MNHEY, SMNVEV (reference sequence). The CDR3 loop spans 13 amino acids. V lost 6 bases to trimming and J lost 11 bases, with 14 bases between them. Using immunoSEQ multiplex PCR, the repertoire was profiled, and TCRdb retains in-frame clones only, with some absent. The sample includes about 190,000 clones, less than 85% of them seen just once. This clone was counted once. This receptor was taken from a woman aged 55-69 years with acute COVID-19. V and J are TRBV27 and TRBJ1-6; D is ambiguous. Sequences were obtained from PBMCs or T cells enriched from blood (not recorded which). CDR3 in amino acids: CASSPSLVTPLHF. The CDR3 bases are TGTGCCAGCAGCCCTTCACTTGTAACACCCCTCCACTTT.